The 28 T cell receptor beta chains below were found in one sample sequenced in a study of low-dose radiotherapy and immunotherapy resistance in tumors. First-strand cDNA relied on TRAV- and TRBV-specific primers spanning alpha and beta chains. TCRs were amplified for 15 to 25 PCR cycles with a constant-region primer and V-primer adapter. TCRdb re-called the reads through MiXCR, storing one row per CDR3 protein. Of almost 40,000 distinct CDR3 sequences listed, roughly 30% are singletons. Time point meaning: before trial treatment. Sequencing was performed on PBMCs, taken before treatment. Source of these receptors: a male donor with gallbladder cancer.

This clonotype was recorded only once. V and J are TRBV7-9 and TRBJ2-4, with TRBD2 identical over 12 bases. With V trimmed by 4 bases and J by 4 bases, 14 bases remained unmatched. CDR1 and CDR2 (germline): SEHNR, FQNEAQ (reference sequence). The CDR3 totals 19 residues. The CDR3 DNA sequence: TGTGCCAGCAGCTCAGGGGGACTAGCGGGCGCCCGACCAAAAAACATTCAGTACTTC. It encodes CASSSGGLAGARPKNIQYF.

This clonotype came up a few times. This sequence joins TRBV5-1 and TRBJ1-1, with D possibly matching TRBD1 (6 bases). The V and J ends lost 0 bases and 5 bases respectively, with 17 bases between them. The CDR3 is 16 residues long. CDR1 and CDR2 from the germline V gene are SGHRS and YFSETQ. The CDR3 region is CASSLGGAGAGTEAFF. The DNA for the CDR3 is TGCGCCAGCAGCTTGGGGGGGGCAGGGGCCGGGACTGAAGCTTTCTTT.

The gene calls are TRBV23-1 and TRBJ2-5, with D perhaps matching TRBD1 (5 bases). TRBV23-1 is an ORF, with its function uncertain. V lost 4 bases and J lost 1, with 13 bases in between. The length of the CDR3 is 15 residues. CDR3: CASSLLTARQETQYF. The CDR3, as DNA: TGCGCCAGCAGTCTCCTGACAGCTCGCCAAGAGACCCAGTACTTC.

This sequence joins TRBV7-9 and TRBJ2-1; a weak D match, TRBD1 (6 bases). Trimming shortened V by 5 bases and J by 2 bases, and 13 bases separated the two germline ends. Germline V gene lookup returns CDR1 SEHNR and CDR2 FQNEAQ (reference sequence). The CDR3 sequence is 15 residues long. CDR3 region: CASSTGTRAYNEQFF. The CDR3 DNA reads TGTGCCAGCAGCACGGGGACACGGGCCTACAATGAGCAGTTCTTC. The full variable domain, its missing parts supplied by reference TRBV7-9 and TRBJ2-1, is DTGVSQNPRHKITKRGQNVTFRCDPISEHNRLYWYRQTLGQGPEFLTYFQNEAQLEKSRLLSDRFSAERPKGSFSTLEIQRTEQGDSAMYLCASSTGTRAYNEQFFGPGTRLTVL.

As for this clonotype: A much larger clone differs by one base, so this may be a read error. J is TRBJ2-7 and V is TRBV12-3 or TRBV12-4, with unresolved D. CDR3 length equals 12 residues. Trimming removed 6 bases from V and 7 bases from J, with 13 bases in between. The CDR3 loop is CASSYPTWEQYF. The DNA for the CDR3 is TGTGCCAGCAGCTACCCAACCTGGGAGCAGTACTTC.

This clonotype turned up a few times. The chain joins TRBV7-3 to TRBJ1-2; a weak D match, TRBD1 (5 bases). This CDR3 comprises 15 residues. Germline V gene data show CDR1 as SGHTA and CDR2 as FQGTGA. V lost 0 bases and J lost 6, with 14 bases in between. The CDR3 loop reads CASSLTPGLVDGYTF. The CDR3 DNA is TGTGCCAGCAGCTTAACGCCAGGGTTGGTCGATGGCTACACCTTC.

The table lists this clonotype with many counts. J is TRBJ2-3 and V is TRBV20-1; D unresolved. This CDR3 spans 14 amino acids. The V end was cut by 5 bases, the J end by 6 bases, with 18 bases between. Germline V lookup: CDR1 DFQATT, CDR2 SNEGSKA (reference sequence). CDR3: CSAGPSQTGDTQYF. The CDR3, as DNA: TGCAGTGCTGGCCCCTCCCAGACTGGGGATACGCAGTATTTT.

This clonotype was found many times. CDR3 protein: CASSLEGTKETYEQYF. CDR3 nucleotide sequence: TGTGCCAGCAGCTTAGAAGGGACTAAAGAGACCTACGAGCAGTACTTC. The chain recombines TRBV7-2 with TRBJ2-7, with 7 bases that match TRBD2. The CDR3 sequence is 16 residues long. Germline V gives CDR1 SGHTA, CDR2 FQGNSA. The J segment lost 2 bases and the V segment lost 1 base, leaving 8 bases of the junction unmatched.

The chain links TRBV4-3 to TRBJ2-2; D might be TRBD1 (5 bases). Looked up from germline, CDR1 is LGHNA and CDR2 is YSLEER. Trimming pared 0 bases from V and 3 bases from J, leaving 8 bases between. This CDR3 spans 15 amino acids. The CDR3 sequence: CASSQDAGYTGELFF. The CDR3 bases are TGCGCCAGCAGCCAAGATGCAGGGTACACCGGGGAGCTGTTTTTT.

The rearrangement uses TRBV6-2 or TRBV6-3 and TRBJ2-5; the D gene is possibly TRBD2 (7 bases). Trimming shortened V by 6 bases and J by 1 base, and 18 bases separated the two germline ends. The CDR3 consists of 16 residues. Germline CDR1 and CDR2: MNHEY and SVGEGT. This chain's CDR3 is CASRILLGGPQETQYF. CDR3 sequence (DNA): TGTGCCAGCAGGATATTGCTGGGGGGGCCCCAAGAGACCCAGTACTTC.

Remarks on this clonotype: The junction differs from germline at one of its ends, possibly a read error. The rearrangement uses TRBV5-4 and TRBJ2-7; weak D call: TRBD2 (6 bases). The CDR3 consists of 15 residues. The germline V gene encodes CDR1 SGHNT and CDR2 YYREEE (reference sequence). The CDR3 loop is CASSDWRASSCEQYF. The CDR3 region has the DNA TGTGCCAGCAGCGACTGGAGGGCCAGTTCCTGCGAGCAGTACTTC. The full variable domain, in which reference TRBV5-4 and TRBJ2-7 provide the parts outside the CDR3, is ETGVTQSPTHLIKTRGQQVTLRCSSQSGHNTVSWYQQALGQGPQFIFQYYREEENGRGNFPPRFSGLQFPNYSSELNVNALELDDSALYLCASSDWRASSCEQYFGPGTRLTVT.

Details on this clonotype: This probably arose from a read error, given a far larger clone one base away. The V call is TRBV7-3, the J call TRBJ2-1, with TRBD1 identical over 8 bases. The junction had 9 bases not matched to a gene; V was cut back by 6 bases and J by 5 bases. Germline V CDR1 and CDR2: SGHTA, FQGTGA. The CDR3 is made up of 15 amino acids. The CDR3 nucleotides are TGTGCCAGCAGTTTTGTGACAGGGGACCACAATGAGCAGTTCTTC. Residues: CASSFVTGDHNEQFF. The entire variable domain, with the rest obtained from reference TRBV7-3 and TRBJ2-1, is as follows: GAGVSQTPSNKVTEKGKYVELRCDPISGHTALYWYRQSLGQGPEFLIYFQGTGAADDSGLPNDRFFAVRPEGSVSTLKIQRTERGDSAVYLCASSFVTGDHNEQFFGPGTRLTVL.

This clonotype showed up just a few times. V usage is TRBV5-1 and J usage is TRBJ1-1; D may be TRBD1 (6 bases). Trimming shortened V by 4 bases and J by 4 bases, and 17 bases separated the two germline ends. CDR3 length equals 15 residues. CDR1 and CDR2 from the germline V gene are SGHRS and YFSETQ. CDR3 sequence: CASSTKTGSGTEAFF. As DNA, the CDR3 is TGCGCCAGCAGCACCAAAACAGGGTCGGGCACTGAAGCTTTCTTT.

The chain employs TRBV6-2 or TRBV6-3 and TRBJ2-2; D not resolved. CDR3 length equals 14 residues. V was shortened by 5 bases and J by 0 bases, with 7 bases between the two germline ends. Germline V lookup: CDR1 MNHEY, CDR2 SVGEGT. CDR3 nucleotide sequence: TGTGCCAGCAGTGGGTGGCCGAACACCGGGGAGCTGTTTTTT. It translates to CASSGWPNTGELFF.

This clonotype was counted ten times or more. CDR3 sequence reads: CASSRTGGSGELFF. CDR3 coding DNA: TGTGCCAGCAGCCGGACAGGGGGGTCCGGGGAGCTGTTTTTT. The chain joins TRBV5-5 to TRBJ2-2; 10 bases map to TRBD1. CDR1 and CDR2 from the germline V gene are SGHKS and YYEKEE (reference sequence). This CDR3 contains 14 residues. After removal of 4 bases from V and 6 bases from J, the junction contained 3 bases not matched to a gene.

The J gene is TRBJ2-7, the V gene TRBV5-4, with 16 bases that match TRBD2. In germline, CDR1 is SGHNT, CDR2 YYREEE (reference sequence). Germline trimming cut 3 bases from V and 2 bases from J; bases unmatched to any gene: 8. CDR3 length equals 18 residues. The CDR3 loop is CASSWGLAGGQLPYEQYF. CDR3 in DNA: TGTGCCAGCAGCTGGGGACTAGCGGGGGGGCAGCTCCCCTACGAGCAGTACTTC. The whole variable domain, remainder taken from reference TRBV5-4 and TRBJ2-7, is ETGVTQSPTHLIKTRGQQVTLRCSSQSGHNTVSWYQQALGQGPQFIFQYYREEENGRGNFPPRFSGLQFPNYSSELNVNALELDDSALYLCASSWGLAGGQLPYEQYFGPGTRLTVT.

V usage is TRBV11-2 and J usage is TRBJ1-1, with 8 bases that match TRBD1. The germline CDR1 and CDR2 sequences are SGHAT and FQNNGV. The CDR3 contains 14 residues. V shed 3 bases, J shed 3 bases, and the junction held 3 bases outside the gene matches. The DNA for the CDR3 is TGTGCCAGCAGCTTGCAGGGGGCTTACACTGAAGCTTTCTTT. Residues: CASSLQGAYTEAFF.

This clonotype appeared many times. The CDR3 here is CASGFGLAAPNEQFF. The CDR3 DNA reads as TGTGCTAGTGGTTTCGGACTAGCGGCGCCCAATGAGCAGTTCTTC. The J gene is TRBJ2-1, the V gene TRBV12-5; 10 nucleotides match TRBD2. Per germline, CDR1 LGHNT and CDR2 FRNRAP. Trimming removed 3 bases from V and 6 bases from J; junction bases left unmatched: 5. The CDR3 has 15 residues.

In DNA, the CDR3 is TGTGCCAGCAGCCTAGATTACGGACCTTACAATGAGCAGTTCTTC. It codes for CASSLDYGPYNEQFF. V usage is TRBV7-2 and J usage is TRBJ2-1; D call uncertain. Germline CDR1 reads SGHTA; CDR2 reads FQGNSA. V was clipped by 5 bases and J by 4 bases, with 15 bases between them. This CDR3 region has 15 residues.

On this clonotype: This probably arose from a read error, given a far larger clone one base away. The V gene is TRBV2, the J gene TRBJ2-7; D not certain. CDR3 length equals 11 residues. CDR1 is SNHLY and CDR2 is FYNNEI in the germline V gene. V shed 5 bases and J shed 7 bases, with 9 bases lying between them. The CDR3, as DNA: TGTGCCAGCAGTCCAGACAAGGAGCAGTACTTC. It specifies CASSPDKEQYF.

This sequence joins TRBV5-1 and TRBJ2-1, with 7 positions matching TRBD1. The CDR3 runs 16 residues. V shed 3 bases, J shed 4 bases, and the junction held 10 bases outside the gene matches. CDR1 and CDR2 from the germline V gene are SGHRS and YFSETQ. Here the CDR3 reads CASSSVMEDRYNEQFF. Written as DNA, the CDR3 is TGCGCCAGCAGCTCAGTAATGGAGGACAGGTACAATGAGCAGTTCTTC.

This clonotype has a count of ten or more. CDR3 coding DNA: TGTGCCAGCAGCATTATTGGGGGTGGCGAGCAGTACTTC. The encoded protein is CASSIIGGGEQYF. This chain links TRBV5-6 with TRBJ2-7; D assignment may be TRBD1 or TRBD2 (5 bases each). Looked up from germline, CDR1 is SGHDT and CDR2 is YYEEEE. This CDR3 region has 13 residues. Trimming took off 4 bases at V and 6 bases at J, with 14 bases between the two ends.

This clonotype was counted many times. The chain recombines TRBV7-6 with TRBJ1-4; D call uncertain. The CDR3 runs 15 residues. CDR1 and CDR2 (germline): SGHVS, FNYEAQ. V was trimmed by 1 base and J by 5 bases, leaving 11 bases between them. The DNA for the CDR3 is TGTGCCAGCAGCTTAGGAAATGGGAGAAATGAAAAACTGTTTTTT. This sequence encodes CASSLGNGRNEKLFF.

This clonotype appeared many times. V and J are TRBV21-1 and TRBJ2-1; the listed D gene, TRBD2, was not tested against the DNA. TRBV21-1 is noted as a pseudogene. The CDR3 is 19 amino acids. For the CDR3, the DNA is TGTGCCAGCAGCCCACAAGACCGGACTAGCGGGAAACGAGCGACTGAGCAGTTCTTC. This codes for CASSPQDRTSGKRATEQFF.

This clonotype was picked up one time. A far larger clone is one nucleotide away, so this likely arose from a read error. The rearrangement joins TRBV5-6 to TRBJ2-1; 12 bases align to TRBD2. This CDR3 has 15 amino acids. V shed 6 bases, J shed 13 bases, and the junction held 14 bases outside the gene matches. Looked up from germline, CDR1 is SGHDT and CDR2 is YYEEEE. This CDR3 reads CASKRTSGAQETQFF. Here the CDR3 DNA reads TGTGCCAGCAAGAGGACTAGCGGGGCCCAAGAGACCCAGTTCTTC.

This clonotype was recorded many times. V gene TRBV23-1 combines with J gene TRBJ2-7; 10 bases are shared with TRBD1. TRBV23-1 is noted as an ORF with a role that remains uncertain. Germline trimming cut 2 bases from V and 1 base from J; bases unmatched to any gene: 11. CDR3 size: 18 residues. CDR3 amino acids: CASSQTAGTGDGSYEQYF. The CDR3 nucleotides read TGCGCCAGCAGTCAAACGGCCGGGACAGGGGACGGGTCCTACGAGCAGTACTTC.

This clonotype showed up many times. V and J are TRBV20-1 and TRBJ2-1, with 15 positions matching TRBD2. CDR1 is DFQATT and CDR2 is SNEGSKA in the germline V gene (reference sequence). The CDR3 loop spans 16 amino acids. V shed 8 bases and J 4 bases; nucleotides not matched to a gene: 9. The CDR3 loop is CSIHGTSGGLYNEQFF. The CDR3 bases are TGCAGTATTCACGGGACTAGCGGGGGGTTATACAATGAGCAGTTCTTC.

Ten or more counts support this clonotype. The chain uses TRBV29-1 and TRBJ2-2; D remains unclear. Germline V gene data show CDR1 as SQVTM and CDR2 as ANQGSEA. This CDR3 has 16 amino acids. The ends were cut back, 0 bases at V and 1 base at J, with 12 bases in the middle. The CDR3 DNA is TGCAGCGTTGAAGATCGAACCTCCCGGAACACCGGGGAGCTGTTTTTT. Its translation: CSVEDRTSRNTGELFF.